This T cell receptor beta chain was recovered during a study of cytomegalovirus exposure and HLA in healthy donors. With 6 bases clipped from V and 3 bases from J, the junction kept 14 bases outside the gene matches. Germline V gene data show CDR1 as LGHNA and CDR2 as YSLEER. The CDR3 extends over 17 amino acids. For this clone: What it binds is not known.

Clones were read by immunoSEQ multiplex PCR, and TCRdb kept only the in-frame ones, dropping some. The table lists about 180,000 clones, approximately 89% of them singletons. General study results and limits: The majority of TCR sequences were rare, yet some public TCRs appeared in many donors.

This clonotype was obtained from a man aged 18 to 35 in good health and CMV-seropositive. This chain joins TRBV4-3 and TRBJ2-1, with TRBD2 identical over 7 bases. The sample consisted of PBMCs. The CDR3 DNA sequence: TGCGCCAGCAGTTCCGACGAGGGGCTAGCGGACTACAATGAGCAGTTCTTC. This gives the protein CASSSDEGLADYNEQFF.